These 13 T cell receptor beta chains came from one sample sequenced in a study of CD8 T cells in Susac syndrome. With random hexamers, roughly 0.45 to 1 ug RNA was reverse transcribed. TCRdb re-derived calls from the immunoSEQ multiplex PCR reads in MiXCR, one entry per CDR3 protein. The data show about 110,000 distinct CDR3 sequences, 94% seen once. The sample comprised CD8+ T cells from PBMCs. Every receptor here comes from a human donor with Susac syndrome.

This chain connects TRBV7-9 to TRBJ1-1; perhaps TRBD1 as D (6 bases). V was clipped by 3 bases and J by 6 bases, with 11 bases between them. The CDR3 sequence is 13 residues long. Germline CDR1 reads SEHNR; CDR2 reads FQNEAQ (reference sequence). The CDR3 loop is CASSFDPGAEAFF. In DNA form, the CDR3 reads TGTGCCAGCAGCTTCGACCCAGGGGCTGAAGCTTTCTTT.

CDR3 DNA sequence: TGCGCCAGCAGCTTGGAACCGGGAACCGGCACTGAAGCTTTCTTT. As protein: CASSLEPGTGTEAFF. The V gene is TRBV5-1, the J gene TRBJ1-1; D gene uncertain. CDR3 size: 15 residues. Germline V CDR1 and CDR2: SGHRS, YFSETQ. Trimming took 0 bases from V and 4 from J, leaving 13 bases between them.

V is TRBV5-4 and J is TRBJ1-2, with 8 bases aligning to TRBD1. V trimming: 5 bases; J trimming: 2 bases; junction bases outside the gene matches: 8. The CDR3 is made up of 15 amino acids. Per germline, CDR1 SGHNT and CDR2 YYREEE (reference sequence). CDR3 sequence (DNA): TGTGCCAGCAGTTCCCCGGGACAGGCCAACTATGGCTACACCTTC. Amino acids: CASSSPGQANYGYTF.

This chain joins TRBV6-4 and TRBJ2-7; possibly TRBD1 for D (5 bases). The V and J ends lost 9 bases and 1 base respectively, with 22 bases between them. The CDR3 totals 16 residues. Germline loops: CDR1 MRHNA, CDR2 SNTAGT. CDR3 sequence: CARSTHKGLSSYEQYF. CDR3 sequence (DNA): TGTGCCAGGAGCACCCACAAGGGGCTGTCGTCCTACGAGCAGTACTTC.

The rearrangement joins TRBV12-3 or TRBV12-4 to TRBJ1-4, with TRBD1 matching 7 bases. Trimming took 5 bases from V and 1 from J; bases not matched to a gene: 16. This CDR3 is 19 amino acids long. The CDR3 region has the DNA TGTGCCAGCAGTCCGCTCCGGGGACAGTCCCTACGAACTAATGAAAAACTGTTTTTT. Protein sequence: CASSPLRGQSLRTNEKLFF.

V gene TRBV20-1 combines with J gene TRBJ2-2; TRBD2 matches at 13 bases. The CDR3 is made up of 16 amino acids. V dropped 6 bases and J dropped 1; count of bases not matched to a gene: 5. The V gene's germline CDR1 is DFQATT and CDR2 SNEGSKA (reference sequence). CDR3 loop: CSAIGTSGVNTGELFF. The CDR3 region has the DNA TGCAGTGCGATAGGGACTAGCGGGGTGAACACCGGGGAGCTGTTTTTT.

The chain recombines TRBV27 with TRBJ2-2, with D uncertain. CDR3 length: 13 amino acids. Germline V gives CDR1 MNHEY, CDR2 SMNVEV (reference sequence). V dropped 5 bases and J dropped 3 bases, with 7 bases sitting between them. CDR3 nucleotides: TGTGCCAGCAGTCCCCCCTACACCGGGGAGCTGTTTTTT. Translating gives CASSPPYTGELFF.

The chain uses TRBV5-6 and TRBJ2-3; TRBD1 aligns across 7 bases. There are 15 residues in the CDR3. Trimming cost V 3 bases and J 7 bases; bases outside gene matches: 11. CDR1 and CDR2 (germline): SGHDT, YYEEEE. The CDR3 DNA reads TGTGCCAGCAGCTCGTTAGGGGGCGGAAGAAATACGCAGTATTTT. As protein: CASSSLGGGRNTQYF.

The genes are TRBV12-3 or TRBV12-4 and TRBJ2-7, with 8 bases aligning to TRBD1. V trimming: 7 bases; J trimming: 7 bases; junction bases outside the gene matches: 6. This CDR3 region has 12 residues. CDR3 loop: CASTAGGREQYF. The CDR3 DNA follows: TGTGCCAGCACGGCAGGGGGCCGGGAGCAGTACTTC.

The rearrangement uses TRBV27 and TRBJ2-3, with D unresolved. Per germline, CDR1 MNHEY and CDR2 SMNVEV (reference sequence). V was clipped by 3 bases and J by 9 bases, with 13 bases between them. This CDR3 spans 13 amino acids. For the CDR3, the DNA is TGTGCCAGCAGTTTCGCCGCCGGCAAGACGCAGTATTTT. Amino acids: CASSFAAGKTQYF.

This clonotype was recorded only once. The rearrangement uses TRBV20-1 and TRBJ2-1, with 8 bases identical to TRBD2. Per the germline V gene, CDR1 is DFQATT and CDR2 is SNEGSKA (reference sequence). This CDR3 is 15 amino acids long. V lost 2 bases to trimming and J lost 8 bases; unmatched junction nucleotides: 11. In nucleotides, the CDR3 is TGCAGTGCTAGACACCACGGGGGGGCTGATGATGAGCAGTTCTTC. It translates to CSARHHGGADDEQFF.

The chain joins TRBV12-3 or TRBV12-4 to TRBJ2-2, with 7 positions matching TRBD2. V lost 4 bases and J lost 0; bases outside the gene matches: 2. The CDR3 contains 15 residues. The CDR3 DNA reads TGTGCCAGCAGTTGGGGACTACCGAACACCGGGGAGCTGTTTTTT. Translating gives CASSWGLPNTGELFF.

The rearrangement uses TRBV7-9 and TRBJ1-1; perhaps TRBD1 as D (5 bases). V lost 5 bases and J lost 3, with 16 bases in between. Per germline, CDR1 SEHNR and CDR2 FQNEAQ (reference sequence). The CDR3 consists of 15 residues. The CDR3 sequence is CASSGTGPGDTEAFF. The CDR3 nucleotides are TGTGCCAGCAGCGGGACTGGGCCCGGGGACACTGAAGCTTTCTTT.